Presented here are 19 T cell receptor beta chains from one specimen sequenced in a study of tissue T cells after allogeneic stem cell transplantation. Here immunoSEQ multiplex PCR was the method, and the copy in TCRdb shows in-frame clones only, minus some. The data hold under 2,500 clones, with around 64% observed a single time. The material sequenced was gut tissue. These TCRs come from a female BALB/c mouse in good health. The strain's MHC haplotype is H2-d.

With regard to this clone: Gene names are mouse gene names. With the read ending 1 residue before the CDR3 end, the germline J gene is used to fill in that end. The V gene is TRBV14, the J gene TRBJ2-4; 8 nucleotides align to TRBD2. CDR3 size: 15 residues. The V gene's germline CDR1 is SGHDT and CDR2 FRDEAV. V was clipped by 5 bases and J by 0 bases; unmatched bases: 5. CDR3 amino acids: CASRLDWGSQNTLYF. CDR3 DNA (partial): TGTGCCAGCAGGCTCGACTGGGGTAGTCAAAACACCTTGTAC.

Turning to this clone: Gene names and germline match the mouse. The sequenced fragment ends 1 residue before the CDR3 boundary, so the rest is inferred from the germline J gene. The V gene is TRBV13-1, the J gene TRBJ2-7; D uncertain. The V end lost 2 bases, the J end lost 3 bases, and 9 bases lay between the germline ends. The V gene's germline CDR1 is NSHNY and CDR2 SYGAGN. The CDR3 is made up of 13 amino acids. CDR3 sequence reads: CASSEGRRYEQYF. The sequenced CDR3 bases are TGTGCCAGCAGTGAGGGGAGGCGCTATGAACAGTAC.

About this clone itself: Any gene name here is a mouse gene name. CDR3 DNA (partial): TGTGCCAGCAGTGATCAGGCAGGCAGTTCTGGAAATACGCTCTAT. Amino acid sequence: CASSDQAGSSGNTLY. The entire CDR3 reads CASSDQAGSSGNTLYF. This rearrangement joins TRBV13-1 to TRBJ1-3, with D unresolved. From the germline J gene comes the end of the CDR3, since the read stops 1 residue before it. CDR3 length: 16 amino acids. From germline, CDR1 is NSHNY and CDR2 SYGAGN. Deletions cut 1 base from V and 0 bases from J, with 11 bases between.

This clone has a single count. Germline and genes: mouse. The read terminates 1 residue before the CDR3 end, so the remaining end is supplied by the germline J gene. The rearrangement links TRBV5 to TRBJ1-1; 9 bases are a match to TRBD1. V shed 4 bases and J 0 bases; nucleotides not matched to a gene: 0. The CDR3 length is 14 residues. Germline V gene lookup returns CDR1 LGHNA and CDR2 YNLKQL (reference sequence). Incomplete CDR3 DNA: TGTGCCAGCAGCCGGGACAGGGCAAACACAGAAGTCTTC. It yields the protein CASSRDRANTEVF. The full CDR3 protein is CASSRDRANTEVFF.

Notes on this clone: Any gene name here is a mouse gene name. Coverage ceases 1 residue before the CDR3 finishes, and the germline J gene fills in the end. The rearrangement links TRBV31 to TRBJ1-2; 12 bases agree with TRBD1. This CDR3 has 16 amino acids. Germline CDR1 is GKSSPN and CDR2 is SITVG. The V gene end was trimmed by 0 bases and the J gene end by 4 bases; junction bases not matched to a gene: 6. This chain's CDR3 is CAWSLPGQGAFSDYTF. The DNA read from the CDR3 is TGTGCCTGGAGTCTACCGGGACAGGGGGCTTTCTCCGACTACACC.

This clone was observed a handful of times. Each gene name is a mouse one. The read halts 1 residue ahead of the CDR3 end, with the missing end drawn from the germline J gene. The chain has TRBV5 and TRBJ2-5; maybe TRBD1 (5 bases). This CDR3 is 13 amino acids long. Trimming took off 4 bases at V and 3 bases at J, with 8 bases between the two ends. The germline gives CDR1 LGHNA, CDR2 YNLKQL (reference sequence). The CDR3 loop is CASSPGQQDTQYF. CDR3 bases read: TGTGCCAGCAGCCCTGGACAACAAGACACCCAGTAC.

To note about this clone: Mouse gene names and germline throughout. CDR3 DNA (partial): TGTGCCAGCAGTGATCTCAGCCTCCAAGACACCCAGTAC. It translates to CASSDLSLQDTQY. The whole CDR3 protein is CASSDLSLQDTQYF. The chain couples TRBV13-3 to TRBJ2-5; D remains unclear. The read falls 1 residue short of the CDR3 end, and the missing part is taken from the germline J gene. The V end was cut by 1 base, the J end by 2 bases, with 8 bases between. Germline CDR1 is NNHDY and CDR2 is SYVADS. The CDR3 runs to 14 residues.

As to this clone: Germline and genes: mouse. CDR3 region: CASGDAQGGANTEVFF. The CDR3 bases that were read are TGTGCCAGCGGTGATGCCCAGGGGGGGGCAAACACAGAAGTCTTC. The genes are TRBV13-2 and TRBJ1-1, with 7 bases identical to TRBD1. The read ends 1 residue shy of where the CDR3 ends; the end is completed using the germline J gene. CDR3 size: 16 residues. Germline assignment: CDR1 NNHNN and CDR2 SYGAGS (reference sequence). Germline trimming cut 0 bases from V and 0 bases from J; bases unmatched to any gene: 5.

As concerns this clone: These gene names are mouse names. The missing CDR3 end, 1 residue past where the read stops, is filled in from the germline J gene. The V gene is TRBV5, the J gene TRBJ2-1; D gene uncertain. This CDR3 region has 14 residues. Germline V gene lookup returns CDR1 LGHNA and CDR2 YNLKQL (reference sequence). V shed 0 bases and J shed 1 base, with 4 bases lying between them. The chain's CDR3 is CASSQENNYAEQFF. The CDR3 bases that were read are TGTGCCAGCAGCCAAGAGAACAACTATGCTGAGCAGTTC.

In regard to this clone: The gene names here belong to mouse. The observed sequence ends 1 residue before the CDR3 terminus, with the missing tail filled in from the germline J gene. This rearrangement joins TRBV13-1 to TRBJ1-2, with no clear D. The V gene's germline CDR1 is NSHNY and CDR2 SYGAGN. CDR3 length equals 13 residues. V lost 0 bases, J lost 1 base, and 4 bases lay in between. CDR3 in amino acids: CASSDAQNSDYTF. The part of the CDR3 DNA that was read is TGTGCCAGCAGTGATGCCCAAAACTCCGACTACACC.

A remark on this clone: Any gene name here is a mouse gene name. The DNA ends 1 residue before the CDR3 does, and the rest of the CDR3 is filled in from the germline J gene. The rearrangement links TRBV5 to TRBJ2-2; D unclear. V lost 1 base and J lost 1, with 4 bases in between. The length of the CDR3 is 14 residues. Germline V gene sequence: CDR1 LGHNA, CDR2 YNLKQL (reference sequence). CDR3 DNA (partial): TGTGCCAGCAGCCAAGGGCAAAACACCGGGCAGCTCTAC. The encoded protein is CASSQGQNTGQLY. The entire CDR3 protein is CASSQGQNTGQLYF.

A remark on this clone: Genes here carry mouse names. The read gets to within 1 residue of the CDR3 end, and the germline J gene fills in the rest. The chain recombines TRBV24 with TRBJ2-4; tentative D call: TRBD1 (6 bases). The V end was cut by 6 bases, the J end by 1 base, with 11 bases between. CDR3 size: 14 residues. Germline V gives CDR1 KGHTA, CDR2 FRNEEI. CDR3 region: CASRQGARQNTLYF. CDR3 DNA, as far as it was read: TGTGCCAGCAGACAGGGCGCTCGTCAAAACACCTTGTAC.

A note on this clone: The genes are named according to mouse. With the read ending 1 residue before the CDR3 end, the germline J gene is used to fill in that end. The chain is built from TRBV3 and TRBJ2-7, with TRBD2 identical over 10 bases. The CDR3 extends over 14 amino acids. From germline, CDR1 is SNHLY and CDR2 FYNGKV (reference sequence). V gave up 5 bases and J gave up 2 bases; unmatched junction bases: 3. Incomplete CDR3 DNA: TGTGCCAGCAGCCCCGGGACTGGGGCCTATGAACAGTAC. Amino acid sequence: CASSPGTGAYEQY. The full CDR3 sequence reads CASSPGTGAYEQYF.

In this sample, this clone turned up a few times. Genes here carry mouse names. Read sequence stops 1 residue before the CDR3 end, and the germline J gene provides the missing end. The chain employs TRBV29 and TRBJ2-7; TRBD2 aligns across 11 bases. V was pared by 0 bases and J by 3 bases, with 4 bases of the junction left unmatched. Germline V gene sequence: CDR1 MSHET, CDR2 SYDVDS. The CDR3 spans 16 residues. The CDR3 here is CASSLSKGLGVYEQYF. CDR3 bases read: TGTGCTAGCAGTTTATCGAAGGGACTGGGGGTCTATGAACAGTAC.

Notes on this clone: Gene names are mouse gene names. The read ends 1 residue early relative to the CDR3; the germline J gene fills the gap. The rearrangement joins TRBV2 to TRBJ2-2; TRBD1 might be the D (5 bases). The ends were cut back, 1 base at V and 4 bases at J, with 13 bases in the middle. Germline assignment: CDR1 LGHNA and CDR2 YSYQKL. The CDR3 spans 16 residues. Partial CDR3 DNA: TGTGCCAGCAGCCAAGCCCGGGCAGGGCTCACCGGGCAGCTCTAC. It is translated as CASSQARAGLTGQLY. The entire CDR3 reads CASSQARAGLTGQLYF. The full variable domain, its missing parts supplied by reference TRBV2 and TRBJ2-2, is DPKIIQKPKYLVAVTGSEKILICEQYLGHNAMYWYRQSAKKPLEFMFSYSYQKLMDNQTASSRFQPQSSKKNHLDLQITALKPDDSATYFCASSQARAGLTGQLYFGEGSKLTVL.

This clone has only a few counts. Genes here carry mouse names. Other nucleotide sequences in the sample specify the same CDR3. CDR3 DNA (partial): TGTGGTGCTAGACAAAATTCTGGAAATACGCTCTAT. It codes for CGARQNSGNTLY. The whole CDR3 region reads CGARQNSGNTLYF. This chain links TRBV20 with TRBJ1-3; D is uncertain. From the germline J gene comes the end of the CDR3, since the read stops 1 residue before it. Trimming shortened V by 3 bases and J by 0 bases, and 6 bases separated the two germline ends. CDR1 GFQATS and CDR2 STVNSAI come from the germline V gene. This CDR3 is built from 13 residues.

To note about this clone: Any gene name here is a mouse gene name. The CDR3 loop is CASGDAWGGAEQFF. CDR3 bases read: TGTGCCAGCGGTGATGCTTGGGGGGGTGCTGAGCAGTTC. The V gene is TRBV13-2, the J gene TRBJ2-1; 8 bases line up with TRBD2. The CDR3 goes on 1 residue after the read ends, and that part is filled in from the germline J gene. The CDR3 contains 14 residues. Unmatched junction bases numbered 2, after V lost 0 bases and J lost 6 bases. The germline gives CDR1 NNHNN, CDR2 SYGAGS (reference sequence).

As to this clone: Gene names are mouse gene names. CDR3 region: CASSFQDTQYF. The DNA read from the CDR3 is TGTGCCAGCAGCTTCCAAGACACCCAGTAC. The chain is built from TRBV4 and TRBJ2-5, with no clear D. The read comes to an end 1 residue before the CDR3 does, leaving the germline J gene to fill in the end. V dropped 4 bases and J dropped 2 bases, with 1 base sitting between them. CDR3 size: 11 residues. From germline, CDR1 is LGHDT and CDR2 YNNKQL (reference sequence).

As regards this clone: Gene names and germline match the mouse. The CDR3 extends 1 residue past the end of the read, so its final part is completed from the germline J gene. V is TRBV13-3 and J is TRBJ1-4; 8 bases match TRBD1. The CDR3 covers 14 residues. V lost 4 bases to trimming and J lost 4 bases; unmatched junction nucleotides: 3. Germline V gene lookup returns CDR1 NNHDY and CDR2 SYVADS. CDR3 loop: CASSPTGGNERLFF. Partial CDR3 DNA: TGTGCCAGCAGTCCTACAGGGGGCAACGAAAGATTATTT.